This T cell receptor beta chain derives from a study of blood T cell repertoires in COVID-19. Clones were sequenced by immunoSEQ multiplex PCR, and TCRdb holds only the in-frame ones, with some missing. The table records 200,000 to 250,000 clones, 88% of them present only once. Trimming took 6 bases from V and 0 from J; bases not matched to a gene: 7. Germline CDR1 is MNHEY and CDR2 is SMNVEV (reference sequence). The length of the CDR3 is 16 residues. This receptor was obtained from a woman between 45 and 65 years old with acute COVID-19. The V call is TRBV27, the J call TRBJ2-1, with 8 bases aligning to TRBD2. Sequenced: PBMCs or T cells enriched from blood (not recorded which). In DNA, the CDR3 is TGTGCCAGCAGCCGGACTAGCCGAAGCTCCTACAATGAGCAGTTCTTC. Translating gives CASSRTSRSSYNEQFF.